This passage covers 19 T cell receptor beta chains from one sample sequenced in a study of blood T cell repertoires in COVID-19. Clones were read by immunoSEQ multiplex PCR, and TCRdb kept only the in-frame ones, dropping some. This table has 150,000 to 200,000 clones, roughly 83% appearing once. Sequencing used PBMCs or T cells enriched from blood (not recorded which). These receptor sequences come from a woman aged 55-69 years who had recovered from COVID-19.

The rearrangement uses TRBV27 and TRBJ1-5; the D gene is possibly TRBD1 (6 bases). This CDR3 spans 15 amino acids. Trimming shortened V by 4 bases and J by 6 bases, and 16 bases separated the two germline ends. Germline V gene sequence: CDR1 MNHEY, CDR2 SMNVEV (reference sequence). CDR3 loop: CASSYSTGFGQPQHF. CDR3 sequence (DNA): TGTGCCAGCAGTTATAGTACAGGGTTTGGTCAGCCCCAGCATTTT.

The count of this clone is one. The rearrangement joins TRBV10-3 to TRBJ2-3; 9 bases align to TRBD2. The CDR3 length is 14 residues. V lost 6 bases to trimming and J lost 5 bases; unmatched junction nucleotides: 6. CDR1 and CDR2 from the germline V gene are ENHRY and SYGVKD. The CDR3 nucleotides read TGTGCCATCAGGAGGACTAGCGATGGAGATACGCAGTATTTT. Its protein product is CAIRRTSDGDTQYF.

V and J are TRBV28 and TRBJ1-1; D gene uncertain. The V gene lost 3 bases and the J gene lost 4 bases, with 6 bases spanning the gap. This CDR3 has 12 residues. Germline V gene data show CDR1 as MDHEN and CDR2 as SYDVKM. CDR3 sequence (DNA): TGTGCCAGCAGTTTTGGGAGCACTGAAGCTTTCTTT. Encoded protein: CASSFGSTEAFF. The full variable domain, with the rest looked up from reference TRBV28 and TRBJ1-1, is DVKVTQSSRYLVKRTGEKVFLECVQDMDHENMFWYRQDPGLGLRLIYFSYDVKMKEKGDIPEGYSVSREKKERFSLILESASTNQTSMYLCASSFGSTEAFFGQGTRLTVV.

The gene calls are TRBV9 and TRBJ1-4; tentative D call: TRBD1 (5 bases). The V gene's germline CDR1 is SGDLS and CDR2 YYNGEE. CDR3 length: 14 residues. Trimming left V 3 bases short and J 10 bases short, with 16 bases between. CDR3 amino acids: CASSGDTGVGKLFF. For the CDR3, the DNA is TGTGCCAGCAGCGGCGACACAGGCGTTGGAAAACTGTTTTTT.

This chain links TRBV5-5 with TRBJ2-1, with TRBD1 identical over 9 bases. The germline gives CDR1 SGHKS, CDR2 YYEKEE (reference sequence). CDR3 size: 16 residues. V shed 1 base and J 8 bases; nucleotides not matched to a gene: 10. The CDR3 DNA follows: TGTGCCAGCAGCTTGAGACAGGGGGGTTTAGTATATGAGCAGTTCTTC. Its protein product is CASSLRQGGLVYEQFF. Filled out from reference TRBV5-5 and TRBJ2-1, the complete variable domain reads DAGVTQSPTHLIKTRGQQVTLRCSPISGHKSVSWYQQVLGQGPQFIFQYYEKEERGRGNFPDRFSARQFPNYSSELNVNALLLGDSALYLCASSLRQGGLVYEQFFGPGTRLTVL.

The count of this clone is one. V and J are TRBV12-3 or TRBV12-4 and TRBJ1-1; a possible D gene is TRBD1 (5 bases). The CDR3 totals 13 residues. The ends were cut back, 4 bases at V and 2 bases at J, with 8 bases in the middle. This CDR3 is CASSSRGNTEAFF. CDR3 DNA: TGTGCCAGCAGTTCTAGGGGAAACACTGAAGCTTTCTTT.

CDR3 sequence reads: CASSQSGTQYF. The DNA of the CDR3 is TGTGCCAGCAGCCAAAGCGGGACCCAGTACTTC. This rearrangement joins TRBV11-3 to TRBJ2-5, with D maybe TRBD2 (5 bases). The CDR3 runs to 11 residues. The V and J ends lost 5 bases and 7 bases respectively, with 8 bases between them. The germline gives CDR1 SGHNT, CDR2 YENEEA.

V gene TRBV6-4 combines with J gene TRBJ2-1; D is uncertain. This CDR3 is built from 15 residues. V lost 2 bases and J 0 bases, leaving 8 bases between the germline ends. CDR1 is MRHNA, CDR2 SNTAGT, per germline. For the CDR3, the DNA is TGTGCCAGCAGTGACAGTCCTAGCTCCTACAATGAGCAGTTCTTC. Encoded protein: CASSDSPSSYNEQFF.

This chain uses TRBV4-1 with TRBJ2-1; 12 bases map to TRBD2. Trimming took 0 bases from V and 13 from J; bases not matched to a gene: 10. Per germline, CDR1 MGHRA and CDR2 YSYEKL. This CDR3 comprises 16 residues. The CDR3 protein is CASSQDALAGGASQFF. As DNA, the CDR3 is TGCGCCAGCAGCCAAGATGCTCTAGCGGGGGGGGCCAGTCAGTTCTTC.

The chain is built from TRBV7-3 and TRBJ1-2; TRBD1 agrees at 8 bases. V lost 2 bases to trimming and J lost 6 bases; unmatched junction nucleotides: 8. The V gene's germline CDR1 is SGHTA and CDR2 FQGTGA. This CDR3 comprises 15 residues. DNA for the CDR3: TGTGCCAGCAGCTTAGGCAGGGGGCAGGAAGATGGCTACACCTTC. As protein: CASSLGRGQEDGYTF.

Here the CDR3 reads CASSHRQGRFLNTGELFF. The CDR3 DNA is TGTGCCAGCAGTCACCGACAGGGACGGTTTCTTAACACCGGGGAGCTGTTTTTT. The chain is built from TRBV28 and TRBJ2-2, with 7 bases fitting TRBD1. The trim removed 5 bases at V and 2 bases at J, leaving 14 bases unmatched. From germline, CDR1 is MDHEN and CDR2 SYDVKM. This CDR3 region has 18 residues.

This clone was picked up one time. The V and J genes are TRBV6-4 and TRBJ2-7; 11 nucleotides agree with TRBD1. With V trimmed by 5 bases and J by 6 bases, 3 bases remained unmatched. Germline V gene lookup returns CDR1 MRHNA and CDR2 SNTAGT. This CDR3 is built from 13 residues. CDR3 sequence reads: CASSWTGGGEQYF. CDR3 in DNA: TGTGCCAGCAGTTGGACAGGGGGCGGCGAGCAGTACTTC.

V gene TRBV7-3 combines with J gene TRBJ2-1, with 7 bases identical to TRBD1. Unmatched junction bases numbered 5, after V lost 3 bases and J lost 6 bases. The CDR3 has 14 amino acids. Germline V gene sequence: CDR1 SGHTA, CDR2 FQGTGA. The CDR3: CASSFDRVANEQFF. CDR3 nucleotide sequence: TGTGCCAGCAGCTTCGACAGGGTGGCCAATGAGCAGTTCTTC.

The chain couples TRBV10-3 to TRBJ1-1, with 8 positions matching TRBD1. There are 16 residues in the CDR3. V trimming: 3 bases; J trimming: 5 bases; junction bases outside the gene matches: 11. The V gene's germline CDR1 is ENHRY and CDR2 SYGVKD. CDR3: CAISDHDRGLGTEAFF. CDR3 DNA sequence: TGTGCCATCAGTGACCACGACAGGGGCCTGGGAACTGAAGCTTTCTTT.

This clone appeared a few times. The chain couples TRBV7-8 to TRBJ1-1; 8 bases align to TRBD1. The trim removed 3 bases at V and 3 bases at J, leaving 0 bases unmatched. Per germline, CDR1 SGHVS and CDR2 FQNEAQ. The CDR3 loop spans 13 amino acids. The CDR3 region has the DNA TGTGCCAGCAGCTTGACAGGGGACACTGAAGCTTTCTTT. This codes for CASSLTGDTEAFF.

The chain carries TRBV29-1 and TRBJ2-3, with D possibly TRBD1 on 5 matching bases. The CDR3 length is 12 residues. V gave up 4 bases and J gave up 4 bases, with 9 bases separating them. Germline V gives CDR1 SQVTM, CDR2 ANQGSEA. The CDR3 is CSVVMGPDTQYF. DNA of the CDR3: TGCAGCGTTGTGATGGGGCCAGATACGCAGTATTTT.

This CDR3 reads CASSVDRGFRAYEQYF. In nucleotides, the CDR3 is TGTGCCAGCAGTGTGGACAGGGGTTTTCGAGCTTACGAGCAGTACTTC. This chain joins TRBV2 and TRBJ2-7; 9 bases map to TRBD1. The CDR3 covers 16 residues. Germline V gene lookup returns CDR1 SNHLY and CDR2 FYNNEI. V gave up 4 bases and J gave up 4 bases; unmatched junction bases: 11.

The V gene is TRBV3-1 (or the pseudogene TRBV3-2), the J gene TRBJ2-1, with 9 bases fitting TRBD1. Germline CDR1 LGHDT, CDR2 YNNKEL (reference sequence). The CDR3 length is 15 residues. The trim removed 4 bases at V and 2 bases at J, leaving 3 bases unmatched. For the CDR3, the DNA is TGTGCCAGCAGCCCCCGGGACAGGGCCTACAATGAGCAGTTCTTC. Its protein is CASSPRDRAYNEQFF.

This chain links TRBV12-3 or TRBV12-4 with TRBJ1-1, with TRBD1 as a possible D gene (6 bases). V gave up 4 bases and J gave up 8 bases, with 14 bases separating them. This CDR3 has 13 amino acids. The CDR3 bases are TGTGCCAGCAGTTCGGCCTGGGGGCCCGAAGCTTTCTTT. It is translated as CASSSAWGPEAFF.